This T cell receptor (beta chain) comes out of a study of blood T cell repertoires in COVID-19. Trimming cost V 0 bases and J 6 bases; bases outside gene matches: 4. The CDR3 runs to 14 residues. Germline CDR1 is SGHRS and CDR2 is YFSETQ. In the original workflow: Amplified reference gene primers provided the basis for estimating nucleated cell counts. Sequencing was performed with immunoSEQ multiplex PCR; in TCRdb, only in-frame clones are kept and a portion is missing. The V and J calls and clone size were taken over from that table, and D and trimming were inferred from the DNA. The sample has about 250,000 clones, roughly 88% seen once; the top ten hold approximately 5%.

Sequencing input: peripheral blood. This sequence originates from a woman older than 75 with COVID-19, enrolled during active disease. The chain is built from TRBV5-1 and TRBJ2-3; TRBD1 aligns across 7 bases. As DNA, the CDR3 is TGCGCCAGCAGCTTGGTCAGGGGGTCCGATACGCAGTATTTT. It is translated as CASSLVRGSDTQYF.